The next 30 T cell receptor beta chains were all read from a single sample in a study of T cells after yellow fever vaccination. Via MiXCR, TCRdb re-called the 5' RACE reads, giving one row per CDR3 protein. The table lists approximately 550,000 distinct CDR3 sequences, roughly 14% of them singletons. The sequenced sample was PBMCs, obtained on the day of the yellow fever booster vaccination. These receptors were collected from a man aged 25 to 40 who received the YFV17D yellow fever vaccine.

This clonotype was observed many times. The chain links TRBV27 to TRBJ2-1; the D gene is possibly TRBD2 (6 bases). The V gene lost 3 bases and the J gene lost 4 bases, with 13 bases spanning the gap. This CDR3 has 15 amino acids. Germline-derived CDR1 and CDR2 are MNHEY and SMNVEV (reference sequence). The CDR3 DNA follows: TGTGCCAGCAGTTTGGAGGGCCGACTATACAATGAGCAGTTCTTC. Its protein product is CASSLEGRLYNEQFF.

This clonotype was recorded a few times. The rearrangement uses TRBV7-8 and TRBJ1-6; perhaps TRBD1 as D (5 bases). CDR1 is SGHVS, CDR2 FQNEAQ, per germline. The length of the CDR3 is 16 residues. Trimming took off 3 bases at V and 8 bases at J, with 17 bases between the two ends. In DNA form, the CDR3 reads TGTGCCAGCAGCTTTACCCGGGACCCCGCATATTCACCCCTCCACTTT. Protein product: CASSFTRDPAYSPLHF.

The chain is built from TRBV3-1 and TRBJ2-3; 7 nucleotides match TRBD1. CDR3 length: 16 residues. Per germline, CDR1 LGHDT and CDR2 YNNKEL (reference sequence). Unmatched junction bases numbered 7, after V lost 2 bases and J lost 2 bases. The CDR3 is CASSQFPGGSTDTQYF. The CDR3 DNA follows: TGTGCCAGCAGCCAATTCCCAGGGGGATCCACAGATACGCAGTATTTT.

This sequence joins TRBV30 and TRBJ2-7; D is unclear. The CDR3 contains 15 residues. Trimming removed 3 bases at V and 0 bases at J, with 15 bases between. Germline-derived CDR1 and CDR2 are GTSNPN and SVGIG (reference sequence). The CDR3 bases are TGTGCCTGGAGACCTGGGCTCCCAGGCTCCTACGAGCAGTACTTC. Amino acid sequence: CAWRPGLPGSYEQYF.

This clonotype was counted between two and nine times. V usage is TRBV12-3 or TRBV12-4 and J usage is TRBJ2-2, with 7 bases fitting TRBD2. V trimming: 7 bases; J trimming: 0 bases; junction bases outside the gene matches: 5. The CDR3 is made up of 15 amino acids. The DNA of the CDR3 is TGTGCCAGCACCCCGGGGACTACGAACACCGGGGAGCTGTTTTTT. Translating it yields CASTPGTTNTGELFF.

This clonotype turned up a few times. The chain links TRBV24-1 to TRBJ2-1; tentative D call: TRBD1 (6 bases). CDR3 length: 13 amino acids. Germline CDR1 reads KGHDR; CDR2 reads SFDVKD. Trimming shortened V by 9 bases and J by 2 bases, and 10 bases separated the two germline ends. CDR3 sequence reads: CATQGGAYNEQFF. The CDR3, as DNA: TGTGCCACCCAAGGGGGAGCCTACAATGAGCAGTTCTTC.

This clonotype was observed a handful of times. One end of the junction is discordant with germline, which a read error may explain. The V call is TRBV7-9, the J call TRBJ2-7; D call uncertain. This CDR3 is 11 amino acids long. Per germline, CDR1 SEHNR and CDR2 FQNEAQ (reference sequence). The CDR3 DNA follows: TGTACCAGTTCTAATGAATACGAGCAGTACTTC. It specifies CTSSNEYEQYF.

This clonotype was counted between two and nine times. The CDR3 DNA is TGTGCCAGCAGCTTAGTACGGGGTGGTCAGCCCCAGCATTTT. Translated: CASSLVRGGQPQHF. The chain has TRBV7-2 and TRBJ1-5; D is ambiguous. V was trimmed by 1 base and J by 6 bases, leaving 10 bases between them. Per the germline V gene, CDR1 is SGHTA and CDR2 is FQGNSA. This CDR3 comprises 14 residues.

This clonotype has only a few counts. The genes are TRBV18 and TRBJ1-6; D is undetermined. The CDR3 has 13 amino acids. V was trimmed by 3 bases and J by 9 bases, leaving 9 bases between them. In germline, CDR1 is KGHSH, CDR2 LQKENI. In DNA form, the CDR3 reads TGTGCCAGCTCACCCGCCCTTACTTCACCCCTCCACTTT. Amino acid sequence: CASSPALTSPLHF.

The chain carries TRBV11-1 and TRBJ2-1; 11 bases match TRBD2. The CDR3 extends over 21 amino acids. V lost 3 bases, J lost 0 bases, and 16 bases stayed unmatched. Germline V CDR1 and CDR2: SGHAT, FQDESV (reference sequence). The CDR3 loop is CASSFPGTSGPPLSSYNEQFF. In DNA, the CDR3 is TGTGCCAGCAGCTTTCCCGGGACTAGCGGTCCCCCTCTTAGCTCCTACAATGAGCAGTTCTTC.

This clonotype appeared a few times. Here the CDR3 reads CASSLDRRGGYEQYF. In DNA, the CDR3 is TGTGCCAGCAGCTTGGACAGGAGAGGTGGTTACGAGCAGTACTTC. The gene calls are TRBV7-8 and TRBJ2-7, with 7 bases aligning to TRBD1. CDR3 length: 15 residues. CDR1 and CDR2 (germline): SGHVS, FQNEAQ. V lost 3 bases, J lost 4 bases, and 9 bases stayed unmatched.

The rearrangement joins TRBV11-2 to TRBJ2-5, with TRBD1 as a possible D gene (7 bases). The CDR3 sequence is 18 residues long. V lost 1 base and J lost 2, with 20 bases in between. Germline-derived CDR1 and CDR2 are SGHAT and FQNNGV. CDR3 in amino acids: CASSLVPAGGQWQETQYF. The CDR3 DNA sequence: TGTGCCAGCAGCTTAGTTCCCGCCGGGGGACAGTGGCAAGAGACCCAGTACTTC.

The gene calls are TRBV20-1 and TRBJ2-7; D gene ambiguous. Trimming shortened V by 6 bases and J by 2 bases, and 14 bases separated the two germline ends. Germline CDR1 DFQATT, CDR2 SNEGSKA (reference sequence). This CDR3 comprises 13 residues. The CDR3, as DNA: TGCAGTGCCACCAAGGCAGGTACCTACGAGCAGTACTTC. Its protein is CSATKAGTYEQYF.

This clonotype has just a few counts. The chain carries TRBV18 and TRBJ2-7; 8 bases fit TRBD2. This CDR3 is built from 17 residues. V shed 2 bases, J shed 0 bases, and the junction held 9 bases outside the gene matches. CDR1 and CDR2 (germline): KGHSH, LQKENI. Written as DNA, the CDR3 is TGTGCCAGCTCACCAAAACGTGCGGGGGGTGCCTCCTACGAGCAGTACTTC. Its translation: CASSPKRAGGASYEQYF. The variable domain in full, with the rest retrieved from reference TRBV18 and TRBJ2-7, is NAGVMQNPRHLVRRRGQEARLRCSPMKGHSHVYWYRQLPEEGLKFMVYLQKENIIDESGMPKERFSAEFPKEGPSILRIQQVVRGDSAAYFCASSPKRAGGASYEQYFGPGTRLTVT.

The table lists this clonotype with a few counts. The V and J genes are TRBV4-2 and TRBJ1-6; TRBD1 might be the D (6 bases). This CDR3 spans 15 amino acids. Germline CDR1 reads LGHNA; CDR2 reads YNFKEQ. V was trimmed by 2 bases and J by 7 bases, leaving 12 bases between them. Here the CDR3 reads CASSQRSQGNSPLHF. In DNA, the CDR3 is TGTGCCAGCAGCCAAAGGAGTCAGGGGAATTCACCCCTCCACTTT.

In this sample, this clonotype turned up many times. The rearrangement links TRBV7-8 to TRBJ1-1; D remains unclear. CDR1 is SGHVS and CDR2 is FQNEAQ in the germline V gene. Deletions cut 3 bases from V and 1 base from J, with 9 bases between. The CDR3 contains 14 residues. The CDR3 DNA follows: TGTGCCAGCAGCTTCGCACAAAAGAACACTGAAGCTTTCTTT. Encoded protein: CASSFAQKNTEAFF.

This clonotype was counted at least ten times. The CDR3 is CASSQVEGTGELFF. The CDR3 DNA reads as TGTGCCAGCAGCCAGGTCGAGGGGACCGGGGAGCTGTTTTTT. The chain links TRBV3-1 to TRBJ2-2; tentatively, D is TRBD1 or TRBD2 (5 bases each). V was trimmed by 3 bases and J by 5 bases, leaving 10 bases between them. Germline assignment: CDR1 LGHDT and CDR2 YNNKEL (reference sequence). The CDR3 runs 14 residues. Filled out from reference TRBV3-1 and TRBJ2-2, the complete variable domain reads DTAVSQTPKYLVTQMGNDKSIKCEQNLGHDTMYWYKQDSKKFLKIMFSYNNKELIINETVPNRFSPKSPDKAHLNLHINSLELGDSAVYFCASSQVEGTGELFFGEGSRLTVL.

This clonotype was counted between two and nine times. The V gene is TRBV29-1, the J gene TRBJ2-2, with 10 bases aligning to TRBD1. CDR1 SQVTM and CDR2 ANQGSEA come from the germline V gene. This CDR3 has 12 amino acids. V gave up 7 bases and J gave up 6 bases; unmatched junction bases: 2. The CDR3 DNA follows: TGCAGCGCAGGGACAGGGGCCGGGGAGCTGTTTTTT. This translates into CSAGTGAGELFF.

The genes are TRBV27 and TRBJ2-1, with D uncertain. V lost 5 bases, J lost 7 bases, and 12 bases lay in between. The CDR3 is made up of 13 amino acids. The germline V gene has CDR1 MNHEY and CDR2 SMNVEV (reference sequence). This CDR3 is CASSTWTANEQFF. The CDR3 DNA sequence: TGTGCCAGCAGTACATGGACGGCTAATGAGCAGTTCTTC.

The table lists this clonotype with many counts. This chain joins TRBV20-1 and TRBJ2-7; 7 nucleotides match TRBD1. Looked up from germline, CDR1 is DFQATT and CDR2 is SNEGSKA (reference sequence). The trim removed 5 bases at V and 0 bases at J, leaving 10 bases unmatched. There are 15 residues in the CDR3. Here the CDR3 DNA reads TGCAGTGCTCCGCGAATCGGGACAGTCTCCTACGAGCAGTACTTC. Translation: CSAPRIGTVSYEQYF.

This chain uses TRBV5-1 with TRBJ2-3, with 7 bases aligning to TRBD2. Germline V lookup: CDR1 SGHRS, CDR2 YFSETQ. Losses at the gene ends were 1 base for V and 5 bases for J; bases not matched to a gene: 10. The CDR3 has 16 residues. The CDR3: CASSLRSGGSIDTQYF. In DNA, the CDR3 is TGCGCCAGCAGCTTGAGAAGCGGCGGGAGTATAGATACGCAGTATTTT.

The sample holds many counts of this clonotype. The rearrangement links TRBV7-2 to TRBJ2-3, with a weak D call TRBD2 (5 bases). CDR3 size: 13 residues. Germline V gene data show CDR1 as SGHTA and CDR2 as FQGNSA. V lost 5 bases and J lost 5, with 11 bases in between. CDR3 nucleotides: TGTGCCAGCAGCCCCCTCGGGGTAGATACGCAGTATTTT. Translating it yields CASSPLGVDTQYF.

This clonotype was seen only a few times. V usage is TRBV7-6 and J usage is TRBJ2-3; D gene unclear. The germline gives CDR1 SGHVS, CDR2 FNYEAQ. Between the trimmed V and J ends, which lost 0 bases and 2 bases, there was a span of 6 bases. The CDR3 totals 14 residues. The CDR3 region is CASSLAGYTDTQYF. CDR3 nucleotides: TGTGCCAGCAGCTTAGCAGGCTACACAGATACGCAGTATTTT.

This clonotype was counted a few times. The genes are TRBV5-8 and TRBJ2-7; no clear D gene. Germline V gene data show CDR1 as SGHTS and CDR2 as YDEGEE. The ends were cut back, 1 base at V and 0 bases at J, with 11 bases in the middle. This CDR3 region has 15 residues. CDR3: CASSLFGRSSYEQYF. In DNA, the CDR3 is TGTGCCAGCAGCTTGTTCGGACGGAGCTCCTACGAGCAGTACTTC.

This clonotype was seen many times. V usage is TRBV7-9 and J usage is TRBJ2-1; no definite D call. This CDR3 has 16 residues. V was clipped by 0 bases and J by 8 bases, with 17 bases between them. Germline CDR1 is SEHNR and CDR2 is FQNEAQ (reference sequence). For the CDR3, the DNA is TGTGCCAGCAGCTTAGCAGGGTCGGGCCCGTATCATGAGCAGTTCTTC. Its translation: CASSLAGSGPYHEQFF.

This chain links TRBV7-2 with TRBJ2-2; 11 bases map to TRBD2. After removal of 7 bases from V and 4 bases from J, the junction contained 2 bases not matched to a gene. Per germline, CDR1 SGHTA and CDR2 FQGNSA. There are 14 residues in the CDR3. The CDR3 sequence: CASITSGSTGELFF. DNA of the CDR3: TGTGCCAGCATCACTAGCGGGAGCACCGGGGAGCTGTTTTTT.

The J gene is TRBJ2-2, the V gene TRBV5-1; TRBD2 aligns across 9 bases. V was clipped by 5 bases and J by 2 bases; unmatched bases: 4. The CDR3 totals 15 residues. Germline V gene sequence: CDR1 SGHRS, CDR2 YFSETQ. The CDR3 DNA reads as TGCGCCAGCAGGACTAGCGGAATAAACACCGGGGAGCTGTTTTTT. Its protein product is CASRTSGINTGELFF.

The gene calls are TRBV29-1 and TRBJ2-3; D perhaps matches TRBD2 (6 bases). The CDR3 is made up of 15 amino acids. CDR1 is SQVTM, CDR2 ANQGSEA, per germline. V lost 5 bases and J lost 2, with 17 bases in between. The CDR3 spells CSVTLTSQNTDTQYF. The CDR3 coding sequence is TGCAGCGTTACCCTGACTAGTCAAAACACAGATACGCAGTATTTT.

In this sample, this clonotype turned up a few times. The chain has TRBV6-2 or TRBV6-3 and TRBJ2-3, with D possibly TRBD2 on 6 matching bases. V dropped 2 bases and J dropped 0 bases, with 24 bases sitting between them. This CDR3 has 20 amino acids. The germline gives CDR1 MNHEY, CDR2 SVGEGT. For the CDR3, the DNA is TGTGCCAGCAGTTACGACGGGACCGGGGCGGGGCGGCCTAGCACAGATACGCAGTATTTT. Its translation: CASSYDGTGAGRPSTDTQYF.

CDR3 DNA: TGTGCCATCAGGGGGGACAGTTACGAGCAGTACTTC. It specifies CAIRGDSYEQYF. The rearrangement links TRBV10-3 to TRBJ2-7, with TRBD1 matching over 7 bases. The CDR3 runs 12 residues. The germline V gene encodes CDR1 ENHRY and CDR2 SYGVKD. V shed 6 bases and J 4 bases; nucleotides not matched to a gene: 3.